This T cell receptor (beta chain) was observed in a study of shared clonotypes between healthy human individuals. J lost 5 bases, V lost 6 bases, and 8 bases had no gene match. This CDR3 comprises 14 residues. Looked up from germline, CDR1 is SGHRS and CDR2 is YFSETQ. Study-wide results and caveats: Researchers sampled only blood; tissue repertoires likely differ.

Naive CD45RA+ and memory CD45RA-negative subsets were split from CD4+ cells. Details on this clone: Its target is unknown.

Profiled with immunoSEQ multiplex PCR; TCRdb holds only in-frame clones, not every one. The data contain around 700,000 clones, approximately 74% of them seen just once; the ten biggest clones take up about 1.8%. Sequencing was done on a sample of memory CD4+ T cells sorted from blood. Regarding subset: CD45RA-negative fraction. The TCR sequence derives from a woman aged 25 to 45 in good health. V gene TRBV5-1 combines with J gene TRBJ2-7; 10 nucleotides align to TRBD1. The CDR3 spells CASTWGTGEDEQYF. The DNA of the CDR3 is TGCGCCAGCACCTGGGGGACAGGGGAGGACGAGCAGTACTTC.